This T cell receptor (beta chain) was profiled in a study of siplizumab effects on memory and regulatory T cells. Study conclusions and caveats: Naive T cells were seemingly more diverse than memory cells, and major contributions to the alloresponse seemed to be made by them. Versus approximately 27% in controls, the mappable alloreactive CD4+ clones averaged about 63% Treg-derived with siplizumab. Suppressive activity of Tregs proliferating in siplizumab cultures remained unconfirmed.

The method was immunoSEQ multiplex PCR; TCRdb's version includes in-frame clones alone and lacks a portion of them. The sample includes roughly 100,000 clones, more than 85% of them seen just once. This clone appeared once. Its target is not known. Germline values: CDR1 GTSNPN, CDR2 SVGIG (reference sequence). CDR3 length: 13 amino acids. Trimming cost V 0 bases and J 5 bases, with 10 bases left between them. Sequenced material: CD4+ T cells sorted from blood. The rearrangement uses TRBV30 and TRBJ1-2; D is unclear. This clonotype was obtained from a human donor in good health. CDR3 nucleotide sequence: TGTGCCTGGAGTGTACTAGAAAATTATGGCTACACCTTC. This codes for CAWSVLENYGYTF. Full variable domain (outside the CDR3, taken from reference TRBV30 and TRBJ1-2): SQTIHQWPATLVQPVGSPLSLECTVEGTSNPNLYWYRQAAGRGLQLLFYSVGIGQISSEVPQNLSASRPQDRQFILSSKKLLLSDSGFYLCAWSVLENYGYTFGSGTRLTVV.